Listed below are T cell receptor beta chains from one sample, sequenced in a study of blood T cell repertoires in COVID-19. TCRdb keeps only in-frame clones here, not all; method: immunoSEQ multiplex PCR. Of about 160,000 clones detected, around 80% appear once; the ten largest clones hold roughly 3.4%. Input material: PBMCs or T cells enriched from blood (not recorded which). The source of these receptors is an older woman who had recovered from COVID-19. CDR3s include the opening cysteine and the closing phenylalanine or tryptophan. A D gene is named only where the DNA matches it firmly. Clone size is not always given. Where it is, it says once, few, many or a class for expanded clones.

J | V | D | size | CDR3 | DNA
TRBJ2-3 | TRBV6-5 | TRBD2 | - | CASSYRAGGFGDTQYF | TGTGCCAGCAGTTACCGGGCGGGGGGGTTTGGAGATACGCAGTATTTT
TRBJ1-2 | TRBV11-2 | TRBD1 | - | CASSLDEGAIDYGYTF | TGTGCCAGCAGCTTAGATGAGGGGGCGATCGACTATGGCTACACCTTC
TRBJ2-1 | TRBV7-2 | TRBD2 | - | CASSLALGLAGGIEQFF | TGTGCCAGCAGCTTAGCCCTAGGACTAGCGGGGGGCATTGAGCAGTTCTTC
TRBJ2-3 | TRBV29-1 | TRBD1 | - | CSVRGPVAGAQTSTDTQYF | TGCAGCGTTAGGGGGCCTGTGGCAGGAGCCCAGACTAGCACAGATACGCAGTATTTT
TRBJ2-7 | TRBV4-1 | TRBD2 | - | CASSRGTSGSYEQYF | TGCGCCAGCAGCCGAGGGACTAGCGGTTCCTACGAGCAGTACTTC
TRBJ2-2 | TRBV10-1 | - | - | CASSEQRTGELFF | TGCGCCAGCAGTGAACAGCGGACCGGGGAGCTGTTTTTT
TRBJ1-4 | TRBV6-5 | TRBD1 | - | CASSYSRQGAEKLFF | TGTGCCAGCAGTTACTCCCGACAGGGGGCAGAAAAACTGTTTTTT
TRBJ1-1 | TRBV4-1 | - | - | CASSQGRGNTEAFF | TGCGCCAGCAGCCAAGGGCGGGGAAACACTGAAGCTTTCTTT
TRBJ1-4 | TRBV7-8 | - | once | CASSPRAPGGSEKLFF | TGTGCCAGCAGCCCCCGGGCCCCGGGAGGCAGTGAAAAACTGTTTTTT
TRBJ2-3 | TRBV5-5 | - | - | CASSLQAGSSTDTQYF | TGTGCCAGCAGCTTGCAAGCGGGCTCTAGCACAGATACGCAGTATTTT
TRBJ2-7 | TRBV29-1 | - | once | CSVVSSDKVYEQYF | TGCAGCGTTGTTTCCTCGGACAAGGTCTACGAGCAGTACTTC
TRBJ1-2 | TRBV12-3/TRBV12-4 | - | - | CASSTGYYGYTF | TGTGCCAGCAGTACAGGTTATTATGGCTACACCTTC
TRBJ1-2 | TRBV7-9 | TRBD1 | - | CASSFTGTEYFGYTF | TGTGCCAGCAGCTTCACCGGGACAGAGTACTTTGGCTACACCTTC
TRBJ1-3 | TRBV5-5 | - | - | CASSLGSSGNTIYF | TGTGCCAGCAGCTTGGGGAGCTCTGGAAACACCATATATTTT
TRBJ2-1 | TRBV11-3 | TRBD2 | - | CASARGGRNEQFF | TGTGCCAGTGCGCGGGGGGGCAGGAATGAGCAGTTCTTC
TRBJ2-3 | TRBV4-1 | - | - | CASSQALDTQYF | TGCGCCAGCAGCCAAGCTTTAGATACGCAGTATTTT
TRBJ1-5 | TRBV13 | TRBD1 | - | CASSQTGIGVNQPQHF | TGTGCCAGCAGCCAGACAGGGATAGGGGTTAATCAGCCCCAGCATTTT
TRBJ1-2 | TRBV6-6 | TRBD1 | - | CASSPLGAGGFSYGYTF | TGTGCCAGCAGTCCCCTTGGGGCAGGGGGCTTCTCTTATGGCTACACCTTC
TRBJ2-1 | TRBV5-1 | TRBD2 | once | CASSPSGGAGNEQFF | TGCGCCAGCAGCCCGAGCGGGGGGGCCGGCAATGAGCAGTTCTTC
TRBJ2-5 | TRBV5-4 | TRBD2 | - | CASSFPIAGQETQYF | TGTGCCAGCAGCTTTCCAATAGCGGGGCAAGAGACCCAGTACTTC
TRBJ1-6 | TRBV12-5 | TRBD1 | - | CASGNPWTGLNSPLHF | TGTGCTAGTGGCAACCCCTGGACAGGGCTTAATTCACCCCTCCACTTT
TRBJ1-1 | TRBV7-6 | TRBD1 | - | CASSLGQGSDTEAFF | TGTGCCAGCAGCTTAGGACAGGGGTCGGACACTGAAGCTTTCTTT
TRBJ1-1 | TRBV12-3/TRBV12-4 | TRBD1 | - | CASTLTGQAEAFF | TGTGCCAGCACCTTGACAGGGCAGGCGGAAGCTTTCTTT
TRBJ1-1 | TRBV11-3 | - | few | CASSEGEGAEAFF | TGTGCCAGCAGTGAAGGGGAAGGGGCTGAAGCTTTCTTT
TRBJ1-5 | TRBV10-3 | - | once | CAISDEAGAVGNQPQHF | TGTGCCATCAGTGACGAGGCGGGGGCAGTGGGCAATCAGCCCCAGCATTTT
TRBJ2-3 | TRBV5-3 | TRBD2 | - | CARSPGLAGCTDTQYF | TGTGCCAGAAGCCCGGGACTAGCGGGGTGTACAGATACGCAGTATTTT
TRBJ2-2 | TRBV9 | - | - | CASSVRIAVGNTGELFF | TGTGCCAGCAGCGTAAGGATCGCGGTAGGGAACACCGGGGAGCTGTTTTTT
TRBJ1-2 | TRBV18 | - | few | CASSPEGGNYGYTF | TGTGCCAGCTCACCTGAGGGCGGAAACTATGGCTACACCTTC
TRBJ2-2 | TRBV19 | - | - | CASNAGSSNTGELFF | TGTGCCAGTAATGCGGGCTCTTCGAACACCGGGGAGCTGTTTTTT
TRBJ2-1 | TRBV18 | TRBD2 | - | CASSPSAGGSYNEQFF | TGTGCCAGCTCACCCTCTGCGGGGGGGTCCTACAATGAGCAGTTCTTC
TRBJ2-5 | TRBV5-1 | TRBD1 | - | CASSLGMTGGETQYF | TGCGCCAGCAGCTTGGGAATGACAGGGGGCGAGACCCAGTACTTC
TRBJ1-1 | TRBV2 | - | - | CASNLNRENTEAFF | TGTGCCAGCAATCTCAACAGGGAAAACACTGAAGCTTTCTTT
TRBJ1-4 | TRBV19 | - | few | CASSLNEKLFF | TGTGCCAGTAGTCTTAATGAAAAACTGTTTTTT
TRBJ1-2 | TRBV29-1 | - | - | CSVEDLTVAGNYGYTF | TGCAGCGTTGAAGATCTTACGGTAGCAGGGAACTATGGCTACACCTTC
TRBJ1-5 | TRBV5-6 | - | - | CASSEWAADSNQPQHF | TGTGCCAGCAGCGAGTGGGCAGCAGATAGCAATCAGCCCCAGCATTTT
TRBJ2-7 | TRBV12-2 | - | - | CASRLASTRGPLYEQYF | TGTGCAAGTCGCTTAGCTTCAACGCGGGGGCCGCTCTACGAGCAGTACTTC
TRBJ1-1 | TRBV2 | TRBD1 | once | CASKAGDRAVGTEAFF | TGTGCCAGCAAGGCCGGGGACAGGGCGGTTGGAACTGAAGCTTTCTTT
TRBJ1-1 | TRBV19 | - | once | CASSMGGYTEAFF | TGTGCCAGCAGTATGGGGGGATACACTGAAGCTTTCTTT
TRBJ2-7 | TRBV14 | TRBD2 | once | CASSQGLAGGYEQYF | TGTGCCAGCAGCCAAGGACTAGCGGGGGGTTACGAGCAGTACTTC
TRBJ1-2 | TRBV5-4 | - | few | CASSQDRRSYYGYTF | TGTGCCAGCAGCCAAGACAGGAGGTCCTACTATGGCTACACCTTC
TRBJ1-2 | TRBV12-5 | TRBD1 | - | CASGQDRGYYGYTF | TGTGCTAGTGGCCAGGACAGGGGTTACTATGGCTACACCTTC
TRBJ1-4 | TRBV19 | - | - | CASSSNHEKLFF | TGTGCCAGTAGCAGTAACCATGAAAAACTGTTTTTT
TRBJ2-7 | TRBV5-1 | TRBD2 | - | CASSETSGGAYEQYF | TGCGCCAGCAGCGAGACTAGCGGGGGGGCCTACGAGCAGTACTTC
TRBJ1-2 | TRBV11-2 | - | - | CASSLGGSDGYTF | TGTGCCAGCAGCTTAGGGGGTAGCGATGGCTACACCTTC
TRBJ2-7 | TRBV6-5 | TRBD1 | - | CASLRTGAYEQYF | TGTGCCAGCCTCCGGACAGGGGCATACGAGCAGTACTTC
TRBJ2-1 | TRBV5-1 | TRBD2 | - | CASSAGLAVGNEQFF | TGCGCCAGCAGCGCAGGACTAGCCGTTGGGAATGAGCAGTTCTTC
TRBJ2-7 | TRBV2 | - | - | CASRGQTYEQYF | TGTGCCAGCAGAGGACAGACCTACGAGCAGTACTTC
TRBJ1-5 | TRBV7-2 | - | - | CASSLDGRSNQPQHF | TGTGCCAGCAGCTTAGACGGTCGGAGCAATCAGCCCCAGCATTTT
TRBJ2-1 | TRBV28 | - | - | CASSFDSPPEQFF | TGTGCCAGCAGTTTTGACAGTCCTCCTGAGCAGTTCTTC
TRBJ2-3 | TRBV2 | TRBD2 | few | CASSLGLAVDTQYF | TGTGCCAGCAGTTTGGGACTAGCCGTAGATACGCAGTATTTT
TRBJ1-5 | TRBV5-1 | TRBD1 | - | CASSSGTGVNQPQHF | TGCGCCAGCAGCTCGGGGACAGGGGTCAATCAGCCCCAGCATTTT
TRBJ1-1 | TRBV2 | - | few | CASSGQLNTEAFF | TGTGCCAGCAGTGGACAGCTAAACACTGAAGCTTTCTTT
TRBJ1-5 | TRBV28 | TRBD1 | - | CASRGFRTGGTSNQPQHF | TGTGCCAGCAGGGGGTTTAGGACAGGGGGCACGAGCAATCAGCCCCAGCATTTT
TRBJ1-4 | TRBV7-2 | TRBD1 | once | CASSYRQGYEKLFF | TGTGCCAGCAGCTACCGACAGGGTTACGAAAAACTGTTTTTT
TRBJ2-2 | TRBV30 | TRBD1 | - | CAWSVATGIGELFF | TGTGCCTGGAGTGTGGCGACAGGGATCGGGGAGCTGTTTTTT